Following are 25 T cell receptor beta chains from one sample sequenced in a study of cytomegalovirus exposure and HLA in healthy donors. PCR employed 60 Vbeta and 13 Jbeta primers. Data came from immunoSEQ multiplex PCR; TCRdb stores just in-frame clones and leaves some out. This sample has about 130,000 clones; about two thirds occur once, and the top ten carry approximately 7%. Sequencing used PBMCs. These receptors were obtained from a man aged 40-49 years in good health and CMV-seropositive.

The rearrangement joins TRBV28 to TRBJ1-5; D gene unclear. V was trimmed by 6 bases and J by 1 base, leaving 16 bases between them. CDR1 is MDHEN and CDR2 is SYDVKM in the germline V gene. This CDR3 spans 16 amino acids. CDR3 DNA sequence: TGTGCCAGCAGGAAGGGAGCTGAAAGGAGCAATCAGCCCCAGCATTTT. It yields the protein CASRKGAERSNQPQHF.

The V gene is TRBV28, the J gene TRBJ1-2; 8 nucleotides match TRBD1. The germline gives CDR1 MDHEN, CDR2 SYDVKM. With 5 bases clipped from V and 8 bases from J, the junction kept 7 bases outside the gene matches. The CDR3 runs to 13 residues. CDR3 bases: TGTGCCAGCAGTGACAGGGGAGGAGAAGGCTACACCTTC. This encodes CASSDRGGEGYTF.

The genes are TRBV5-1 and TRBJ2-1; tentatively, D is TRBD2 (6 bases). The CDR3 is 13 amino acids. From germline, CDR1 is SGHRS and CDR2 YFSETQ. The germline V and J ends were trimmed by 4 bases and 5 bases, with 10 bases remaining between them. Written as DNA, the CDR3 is TGCGCCAGCAGCGCGGGACCCGACAATGAGCAGTTCTTC. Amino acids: CASSAGPDNEQFF.

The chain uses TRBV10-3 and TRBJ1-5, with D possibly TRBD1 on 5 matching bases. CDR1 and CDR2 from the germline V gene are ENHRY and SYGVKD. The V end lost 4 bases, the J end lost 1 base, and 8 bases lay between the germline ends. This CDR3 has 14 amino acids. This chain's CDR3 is CAISGRQSNQPQHF. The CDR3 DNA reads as TGTGCCATCAGTGGCAGACAGAGCAATCAGCCCCAGCATTTT.

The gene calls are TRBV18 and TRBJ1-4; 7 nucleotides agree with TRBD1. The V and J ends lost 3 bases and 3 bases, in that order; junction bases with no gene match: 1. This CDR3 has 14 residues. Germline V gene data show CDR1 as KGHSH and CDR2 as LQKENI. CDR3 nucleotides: TGTGCCAGCTCACCTGGACAGGCTAATGAAAAACTGTTTTTT. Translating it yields CASSPGQANEKLFF.

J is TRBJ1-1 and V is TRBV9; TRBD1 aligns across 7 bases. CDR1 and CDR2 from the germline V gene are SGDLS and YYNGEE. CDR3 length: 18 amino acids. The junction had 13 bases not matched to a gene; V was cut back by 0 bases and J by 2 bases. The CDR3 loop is CASSVALGQVGPNTEAFF. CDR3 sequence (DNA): TGTGCCAGCAGCGTAGCTCTCGGACAGGTTGGGCCAAACACTGAAGCTTTCTTT.

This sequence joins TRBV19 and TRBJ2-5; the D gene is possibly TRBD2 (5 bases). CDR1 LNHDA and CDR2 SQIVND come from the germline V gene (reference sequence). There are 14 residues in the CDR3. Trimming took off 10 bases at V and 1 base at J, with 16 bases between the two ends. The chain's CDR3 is CATSSTGSQETQYF. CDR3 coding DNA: TGTGCCACCTCTTCGACGGGGTCCCAAGAGACCCAGTACTTC.

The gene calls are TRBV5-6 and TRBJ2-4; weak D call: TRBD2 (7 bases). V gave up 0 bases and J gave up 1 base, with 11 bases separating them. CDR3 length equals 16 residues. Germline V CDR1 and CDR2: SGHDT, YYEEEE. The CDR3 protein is CASSLGGGGAKNIQYF. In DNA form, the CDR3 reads TGTGCCAGCAGCTTGGGGGGGGGCGGTGCCAAAAACATTCAGTACTTC.

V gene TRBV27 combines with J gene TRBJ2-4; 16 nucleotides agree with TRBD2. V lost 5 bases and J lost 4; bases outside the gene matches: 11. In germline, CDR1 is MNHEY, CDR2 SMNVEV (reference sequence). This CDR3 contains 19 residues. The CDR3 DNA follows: TGTGCCAGCAGTCCACAACGGGGACTAGCGGGAGGGCCGAAAAACATTCAGTACTTC. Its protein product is CASSPQRGLAGGPKNIQYF.

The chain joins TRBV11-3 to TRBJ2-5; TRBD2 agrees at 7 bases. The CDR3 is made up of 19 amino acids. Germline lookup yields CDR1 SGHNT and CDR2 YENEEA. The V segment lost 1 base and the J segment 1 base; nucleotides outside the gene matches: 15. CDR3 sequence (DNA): TGTGCCAGCAGCTTAGGAGCGCTAGCGGATAAGGGGCGCCAAGAGACCCAGTACTTC. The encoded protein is CASSLGALADKGRQETQYF.

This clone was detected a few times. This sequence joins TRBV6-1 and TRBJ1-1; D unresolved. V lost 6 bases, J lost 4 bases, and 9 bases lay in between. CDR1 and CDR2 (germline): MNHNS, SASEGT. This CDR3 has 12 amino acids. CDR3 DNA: TGTGCCAGCAGGAGCCCCGCCACTGAAGCTTTCTTT. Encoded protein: CASRSPATEAFF.

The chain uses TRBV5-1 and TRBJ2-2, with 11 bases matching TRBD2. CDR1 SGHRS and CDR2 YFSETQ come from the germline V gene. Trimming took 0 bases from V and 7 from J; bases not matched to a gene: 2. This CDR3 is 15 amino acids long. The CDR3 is CASSLGLAGIGELFF. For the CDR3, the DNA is TGCGCCAGCAGCTTGGGACTAGCGGGAATCGGGGAGCTGTTTTTT.

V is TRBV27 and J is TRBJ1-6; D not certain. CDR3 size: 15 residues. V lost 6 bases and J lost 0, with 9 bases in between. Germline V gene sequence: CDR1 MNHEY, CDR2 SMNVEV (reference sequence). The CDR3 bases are TGTGCCAGCAGACCGCCCGGCTCCTATAATTCACCCCTCCACTTT. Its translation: CASRPPGSYNSPLHF.

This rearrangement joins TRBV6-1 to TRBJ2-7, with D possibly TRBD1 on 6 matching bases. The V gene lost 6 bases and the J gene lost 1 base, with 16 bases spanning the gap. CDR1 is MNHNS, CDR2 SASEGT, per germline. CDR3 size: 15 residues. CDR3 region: CASRLEVDSSYEQYF. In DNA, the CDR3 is TGTGCCAGCAGGTTAGAGGTGGACAGTTCCTACGAGCAGTACTTC.

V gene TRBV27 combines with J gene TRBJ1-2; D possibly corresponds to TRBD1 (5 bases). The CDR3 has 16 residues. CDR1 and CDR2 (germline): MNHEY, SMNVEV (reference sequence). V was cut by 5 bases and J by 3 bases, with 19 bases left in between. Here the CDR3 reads CASSPTRQRLYYGYTF. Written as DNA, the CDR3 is TGTGCCAGCAGTCCCACCCGACAGCGTCTCTACTATGGCTACACCTTC.

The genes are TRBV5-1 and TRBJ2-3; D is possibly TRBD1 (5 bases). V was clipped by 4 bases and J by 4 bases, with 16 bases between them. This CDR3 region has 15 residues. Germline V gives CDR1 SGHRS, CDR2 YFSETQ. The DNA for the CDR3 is TGCGCCAGCAGCATGCTCAGGGTTGCAGCAGATACGCAGTATTTT. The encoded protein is CASSMLRVAADTQYF.

CDR3 in amino acids: CASSLGPPAGTYEQYF. Here the CDR3 DNA reads TGTGCCAGCAGTTTAGGCCCCCCAGCAGGCACCTACGAGCAGTACTTC. The V call is TRBV27, the J call TRBJ2-7; D unresolved. Germline V gene data show CDR1 as MNHEY and CDR2 as SMNVEV (reference sequence). The CDR3 has 16 residues. V was trimmed by 2 bases and J by 2 bases, leaving 16 bases between them.

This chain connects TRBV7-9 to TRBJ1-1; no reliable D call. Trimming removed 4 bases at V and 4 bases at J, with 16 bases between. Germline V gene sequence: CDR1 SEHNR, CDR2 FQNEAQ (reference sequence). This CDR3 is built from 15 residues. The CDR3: CASSSPVHRGTEAFF. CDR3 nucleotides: TGTGCCAGCAGCTCCCCCGTGCACCGGGGCACTGAAGCTTTCTTT.

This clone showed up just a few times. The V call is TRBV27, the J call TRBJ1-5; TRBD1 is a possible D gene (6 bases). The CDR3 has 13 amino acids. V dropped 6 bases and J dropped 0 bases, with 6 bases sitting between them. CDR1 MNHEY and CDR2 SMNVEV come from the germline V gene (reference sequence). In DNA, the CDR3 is TGTGCCAGCAGGGGACATAGCAATCAGCCCCAGCATTTT. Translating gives CASRGHSNQPQHF.

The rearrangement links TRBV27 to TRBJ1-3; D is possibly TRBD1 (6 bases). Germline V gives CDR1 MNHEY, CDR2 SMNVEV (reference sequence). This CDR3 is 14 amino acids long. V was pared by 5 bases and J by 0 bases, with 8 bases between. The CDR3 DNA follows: TGTGCCAGCAGTCTCAGGGGCTCTGGAAACACCATATATTTT. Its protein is CASSLRGSGNTIYF.

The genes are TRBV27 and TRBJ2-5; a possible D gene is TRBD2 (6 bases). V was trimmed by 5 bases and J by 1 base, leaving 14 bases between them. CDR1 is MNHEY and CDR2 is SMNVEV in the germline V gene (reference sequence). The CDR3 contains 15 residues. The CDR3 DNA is TGTGCCAGCAGTACCGGGACTGCCCCCCAAGAGACCCAGTACTTC. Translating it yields CASSTGTAPQETQYF.

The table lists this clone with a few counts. The CDR3 DNA sequence: TGCGCCAGCAACCTCTTCCCCGGGACAGTGGGAGAGACCCAGTACTTC. Amino acids: CASNLFPGTVGETQYF. The J gene is TRBJ2-5, the V gene TRBV5-1, with 7 positions matching TRBD1. CDR3 length: 16 residues. V lost 6 bases, J lost 4 bases, and 15 bases stayed unmatched. Per germline, CDR1 SGHRS and CDR2 YFSETQ.

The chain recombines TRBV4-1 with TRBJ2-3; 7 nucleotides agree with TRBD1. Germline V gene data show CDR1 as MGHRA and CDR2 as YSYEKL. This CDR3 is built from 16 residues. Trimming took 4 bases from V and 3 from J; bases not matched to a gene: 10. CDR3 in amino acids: CASSPLEGARTDTQYF. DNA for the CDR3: TGCGCCAGCAGCCCGCTTGAGGGGGCGAGGACAGATACGCAGTATTTT.

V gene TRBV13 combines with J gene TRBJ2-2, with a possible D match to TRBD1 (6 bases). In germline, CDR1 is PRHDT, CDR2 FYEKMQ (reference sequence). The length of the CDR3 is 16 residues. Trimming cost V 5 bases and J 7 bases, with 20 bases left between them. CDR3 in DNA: TGTGCCAGCAGCCCCCCTAGTAAAGGGGGATACGGGGAGCTGTTTTTT. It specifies CASSPPSKGGYGELFF.

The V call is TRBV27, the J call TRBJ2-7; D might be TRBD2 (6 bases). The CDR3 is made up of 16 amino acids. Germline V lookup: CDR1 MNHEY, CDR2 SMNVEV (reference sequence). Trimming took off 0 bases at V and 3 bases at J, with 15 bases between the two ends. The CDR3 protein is CASSLSGTGGNYEQYF. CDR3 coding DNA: TGTGCCAGCAGTTTATCGGGGACCGGGGGTAACTACGAGCAGTACTTC.